This T cell receptor beta chain was recovered during a study of T cells after yellow fever vaccination. Germline V lookup: CDR1 SEHNR, CDR2 FQNEAQ (reference sequence). V gave up 2 bases and J gave up 0 bases, with 13 bases separating them. This CDR3 region has 17 residues. MiXCR, run by TCRdb on the 5' RACE reads, gives a single entry per CDR3 protein. The data show approximately 260,000 distinct CDR3 sequences, 13% seen once. The sequence derives from a man aged 30 to 45 who received the YFV17D yellow fever vaccine. The input for sequencing was CD4+ T cells sorted from PBMCs, taken 45 days after the yellow fever booster vaccination. This chain uses TRBV7-9 with TRBJ2-2, with a weak D call TRBD1 (6 bases). The CDR3 coding sequence is TGTGCCAGCAGCTTAAAGTTTGGGACATCGAACACCGGGGAGCTGTTTTTT. Translating it yields CASSLKFGTSNTGELFF.